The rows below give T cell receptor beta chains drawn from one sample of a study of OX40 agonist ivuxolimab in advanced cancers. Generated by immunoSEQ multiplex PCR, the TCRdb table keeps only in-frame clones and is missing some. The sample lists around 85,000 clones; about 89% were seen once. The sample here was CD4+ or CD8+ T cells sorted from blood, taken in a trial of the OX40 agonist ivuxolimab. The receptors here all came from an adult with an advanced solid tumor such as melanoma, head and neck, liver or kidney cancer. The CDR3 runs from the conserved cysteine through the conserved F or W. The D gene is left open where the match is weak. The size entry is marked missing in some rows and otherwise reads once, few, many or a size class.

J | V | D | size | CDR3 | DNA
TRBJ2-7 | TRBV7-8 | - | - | CASSTSYEQYF | TGTGCCAGCAGCACCTCCTACGAGCAGTACTTC
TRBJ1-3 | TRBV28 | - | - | CASSLYTYSGNTIYF | TGTGCCAGCAGTTTATATACCTACTCTGGAAACACCATATATTTT
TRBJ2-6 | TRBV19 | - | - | CASTDGGTRAGANVLTF | TGTGCCAGTACTGATGGGGGAACTAGAGCTGGGGCCAACGTCCTGACTTTC
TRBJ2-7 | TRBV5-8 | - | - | CASSFQYF | TGTGCCAGCAGCTTCCAGTACTTC
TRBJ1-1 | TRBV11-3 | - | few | CASSLGIGLLTEAFF | TGTGCCAGCAGCTTAGGAATAGGCTTGTTGACTGAAGCTTTCTTT
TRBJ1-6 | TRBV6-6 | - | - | CASNRLNRSNSPLHF | TGTGCCAGCAACCGGTTAAACAGGTCTAATTCACCCCTCCACTTT
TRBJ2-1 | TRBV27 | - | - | CASSFSGDYNEQFF | TGTGCCAGCAGTTTTAGCGGAGACTACAATGAGCAGTTCTTC
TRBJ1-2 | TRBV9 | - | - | CASSVDSTYGYTF | TGTGCCAGCAGCGTCGACAGCACCTATGGCTACACCTTC
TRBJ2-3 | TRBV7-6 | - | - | CASSLLLDSTDTQYF | TGTGCCAGCAGCTTACTATTGGATAGCACAGATACGCAGTATTTT
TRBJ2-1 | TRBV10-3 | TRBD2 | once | CAISVGLAGGRNEQFF | TGTGCCATCAGTGTGGGACTAGCGGGGGGAAGGAATGAGCAGTTCTTC
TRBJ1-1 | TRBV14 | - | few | CASSQELGPLMNTEAFF | TGTGCCAGCAGCCAAGAATTGGGACCGCTCATGAACACTGAAGCTTTCTTT
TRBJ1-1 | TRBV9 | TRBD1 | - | CASSKGTEGAFF | TGTGCCAGCAGCAAAGGGACAGAAGGAGCTTTCTTT
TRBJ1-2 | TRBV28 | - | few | CASRTLNYGYTF | TGTGCCAGCAGGACCCTCAACTATGGCTACACCTTC
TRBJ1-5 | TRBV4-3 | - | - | CASSQDMSYNQPQHF | TGCGCCAGCAGCCAAGATATGTCCTACAATCAGCCCCAGCATTTT
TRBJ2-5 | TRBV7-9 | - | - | CASSFGGETQYF | TGTGCCAGCAGCTTTGGAGGGGAGACCCAGTACTTC